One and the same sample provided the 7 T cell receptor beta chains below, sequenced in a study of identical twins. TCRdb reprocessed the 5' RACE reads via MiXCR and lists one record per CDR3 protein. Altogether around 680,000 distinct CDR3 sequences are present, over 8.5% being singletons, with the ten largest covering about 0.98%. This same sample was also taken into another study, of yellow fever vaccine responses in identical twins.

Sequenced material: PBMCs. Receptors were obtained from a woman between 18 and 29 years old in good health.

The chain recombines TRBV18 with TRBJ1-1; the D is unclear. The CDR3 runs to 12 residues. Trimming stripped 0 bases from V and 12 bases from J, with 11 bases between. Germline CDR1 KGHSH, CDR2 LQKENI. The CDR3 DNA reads TGTGCCAGCTCACCACCCTCCTGGAGTCCTTTCTTT. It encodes CASSPPSWSPFF.

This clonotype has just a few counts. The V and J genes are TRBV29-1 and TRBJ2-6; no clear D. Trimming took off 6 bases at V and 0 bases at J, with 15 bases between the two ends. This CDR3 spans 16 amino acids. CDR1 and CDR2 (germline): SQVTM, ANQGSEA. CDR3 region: CSVLPRRSSGANVLTF. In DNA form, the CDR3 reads TGCAGCGTACTCCCTCGCCGAAGCTCTGGGGCCAACGTCCTGACTTTC. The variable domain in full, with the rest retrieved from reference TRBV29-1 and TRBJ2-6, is SAVISQKPSRDICQRGTSLTIQCQVDSQVTMMFWYRQQPGQSLTLIATANQGSEATYESGFVIDKFPISRPNLTFSTLTVSNMSPEDSSIYLCSVLPRRSSGANVLTFGAGSRLTVL.

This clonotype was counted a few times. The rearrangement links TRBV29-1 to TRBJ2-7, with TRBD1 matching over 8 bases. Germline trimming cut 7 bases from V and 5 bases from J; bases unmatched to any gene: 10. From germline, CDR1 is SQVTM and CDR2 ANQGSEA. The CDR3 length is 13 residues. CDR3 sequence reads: CSACRQGSNEQYF. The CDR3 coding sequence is TGCAGCGCCTGCAGACAGGGGTCCAACGAGCAGTACTTC.

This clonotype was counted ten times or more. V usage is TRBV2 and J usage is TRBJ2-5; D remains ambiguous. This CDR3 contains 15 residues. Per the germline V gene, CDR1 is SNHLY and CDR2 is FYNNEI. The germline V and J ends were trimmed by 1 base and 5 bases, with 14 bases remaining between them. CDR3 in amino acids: CASSEEAPGVETQYF. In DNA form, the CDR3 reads TGTGCCAGCAGTGAAGAGGCCCCAGGAGTTGAGACCCAGTACTTC. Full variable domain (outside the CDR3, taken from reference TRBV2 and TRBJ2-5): EPEVTQTPSHQVTQMGQEVILRCVPISNHLYFYWYRQILGQKVEFLVSFYNNEISEKSEIFDDQFSVERPDGSNFTLKIRSTKLEDSAMYFCASSEEAPGVETQYFGPGTRLLVL.

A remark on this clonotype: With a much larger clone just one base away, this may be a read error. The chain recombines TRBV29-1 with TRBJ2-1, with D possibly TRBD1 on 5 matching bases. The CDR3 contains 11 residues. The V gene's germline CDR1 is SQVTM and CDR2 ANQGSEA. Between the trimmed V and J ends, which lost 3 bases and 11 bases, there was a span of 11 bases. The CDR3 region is CSVEVRGKQFF. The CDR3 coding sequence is TGCAGCGTTGAGGTAAGGGGCAAGCAGTTCTTC.

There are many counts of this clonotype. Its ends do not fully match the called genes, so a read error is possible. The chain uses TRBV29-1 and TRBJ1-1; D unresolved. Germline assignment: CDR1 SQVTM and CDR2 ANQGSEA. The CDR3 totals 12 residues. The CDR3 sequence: CSFEEVGTEAFF. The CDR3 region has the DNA TGCAGCTTTGAGGAGGTGGGTACCGAAGCTTTCTTT.

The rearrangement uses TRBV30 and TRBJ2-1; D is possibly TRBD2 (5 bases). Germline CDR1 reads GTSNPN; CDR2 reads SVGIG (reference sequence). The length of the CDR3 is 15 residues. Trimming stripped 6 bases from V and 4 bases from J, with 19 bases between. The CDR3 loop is CACEDWHPQYNEQFF. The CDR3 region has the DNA TGTGCCTGCGAGGACTGGCACCCTCAATACAATGAGCAGTTCTTC.